This T cell receptor (beta chain) derives from a study of T cells in localized non-small cell lung cancer. This clone was detected only a few times. This table comes from immunoSEQ multiplex PCR, and its TCRdb copy is limited to in-frame clones, with some not included. The table lists fewer than 1,900 clones, roughly 29% of them singletons, with over 10% in the top ten. Trimming removed 10 bases from V and 5 bases from J; junction bases left unmatched: 11. This CDR3 comprises 13 residues. Germline CDR1 and CDR2: MNHGY and SAAAGT. This receptor was obtained from a man between 40 and 75 years old with stage I lung adenocarcinoma. Sequencing was performed on normal lung tissue next to the tumor, taken before any cancer treatment. The rearrangement links TRBV6-8 to TRBJ2-7; 7 nucleotides align to TRBD2. For the CDR3, the DNA is TGTGCCATCAGCGCGGGGGAAGACGACGAGCAGTACTTC. This codes for CAISAGEDDEQYF.